This is a list of T cell receptor beta chains from one sample in a study of identical twins. TCRdb analysed the 5' RACE reads with MiXCR anew, one entry per CDR3 protein. The sample contains about 520,000 distinct CDR3 sequences, about 20% of which appear only once. These records were also assigned to another study, of T cells expressing NK-cell markers.

The material sequenced was CD4+ T cells sorted from blood. These TCRs come from a woman aged 18-35 years in good health. Both conserved end residues are part of each CDR3. Each record gives: CDR3 protein, CDR3 length, V gene, J gene.

CDR3: CASSLGMGTSTDTQYF
length: 16
V: TRBV5-1
J: TRBJ2-3

CDR3: CASSEGPGPSYEQYF
length: 15
V: TRBV9
J: TRBJ2-7

CDR3: CASRQQGRAFF
length: 11
V: TRBV6-5
J: TRBJ1-1

CDR3: CSARVTGGVHNEQFF
length: 15
V: TRBV20-1
J: TRBJ2-1

CDR3: CASSYGQRGYGYTF
length: 14
V: TRBV6-5
J: TRBJ1-2

CDR3: CSARASKYEQYF
length: 12
V: TRBV20-1
J: TRBJ2-7

CDR3: CASSPGQGVTEAFF
length: 14
V: TRBV25-1
J: TRBJ1-1

CDR3: CASSYSITDRVNYGYTF
length: 17
V: TRBV6-5
J: TRBJ1-2

CDR3: CASSLRDRGLQGQYF
length: 15
V: TRBV7-8
J: TRBJ2-7

CDR3: CASRGHGAEAFF
length: 12
V: TRBV18
J: TRBJ1-1

CDR3: CAIRTGEREKLFF
length: 13
V: TRBV10-3
J: TRBJ1-4

CDR3: CASSPDATSEASYF
length: 14
V: TRBV18
J: TRBJ2-4

CDR3: CASSYSRGTGRSPLHF
length: 16
V: TRBV6-5
J: TRBJ1-6

CDR3: CASSLGLGRGNTIYF
length: 15
V: TRBV5-1
J: TRBJ1-3

CDR3: CSVAESYNEQFF
length: 12
V: TRBV29-1
J: TRBJ2-1

CDR3: CASSRRGNSNTGELFF
length: 16
V: TRBV5-6
J: TRBJ2-2

CDR3: CASSQLGTAEAFF
length: 13
V: TRBV6-1
J: TRBJ1-1

CDR3: CAIGSGTGYEQYF
length: 13
V: TRBV10-3
J: TRBJ2-7

CDR3: CASRQLGGSSYNEQFF
length: 16
V: TRBV4-1
J: TRBJ2-1

CDR3: CASSLGTSNRYNEQFF
length: 16
V: TRBV12-3/TRBV12-4
J: TRBJ2-1

CDR3: CASSSEDFTGGYTF
length: 14
V: TRBV12-3/TRBV12-4
J: TRBJ1-2

CDR3: CASSQTWGVLEQYF
length: 14
V: TRBV3-1
J: TRBJ2-7

CDR3: CASSSLGAAAYEQYF
length: 15
V: TRBV7-2
J: TRBJ2-7

CDR3: CASSLRTGTDTEAFF
length: 15
V: TRBV5-4
J: TRBJ1-1

CDR3: CASSQGGQDGETQYF
length: 15
V: TRBV4-3
J: TRBJ2-5

CDR3: CATQGSSGTEAFF
length: 13
V: TRBV10-3
J: TRBJ1-1

CDR3: CASRALGGSYNEQFF
length: 15
V: TRBV6-1
J: TRBJ2-1

CDR3: CASSEIGQGYTEAFF
length: 15
V: TRBV4-3
J: TRBJ1-1

CDR3: CASKDRGEEKLFF
length: 13
V: TRBV6-6
J: TRBJ1-4

CDR3: CSARETSGNTIYF
length: 13
V: TRBV20-1
J: TRBJ1-3

CDR3: CASSQDRTRDISYNEQFF
length: 18
V: TRBV3-1
J: TRBJ2-1

CDR3: CASNPWSGSGANVLTF
length: 16
V: TRBV19
J: TRBJ2-6

CDR3: CAIKASGGIPEQFF
length: 14
V: TRBV10-3
J: TRBJ2-1

CDR3: CATSRELSAGEVIDTQYF
length: 18
V: TRBV15
J: TRBJ2-3

CDR3: CASTLAGAGEAFF
length: 13
V: TRBV25-1
J: TRBJ1-1

CDR3: CSADPRGGYEQYF
length: 13
V: TRBV20-1
J: TRBJ2-7

CDR3: CASSLKGQGDYEQYF
length: 15
V: TRBV5-7
J: TRBJ2-7

CDR3: CASSLFAPGKSYNEQFF
length: 17
V: TRBV12-3/TRBV12-4
J: TRBJ2-1

CDR3: CSAALRATGTNEQYF
length: 15
V: TRBV20-1
J: TRBJ2-7

CDR3: CASSYSGTSRYEQYF
length: 15
V: TRBV6-2/TRBV6-3
J: TRBJ2-7

CDR3: CASSWAFSGYNEQFF
length: 15
V: TRBV7-2
J: TRBJ2-1

CDR3: CAIRGQRDQPQHF
length: 13
V: TRBV10-3
J: TRBJ1-5

CDR3: CASSKDRDLYEQYF
length: 14
V: TRBV9
J: TRBJ2-7

CDR3: CSVEGGGGTGADTQYF
length: 16
V: TRBV29-1
J: TRBJ2-3

CDR3: CASSSDYMAGYTF
length: 13
V: TRBV7-8
J: TRBJ1-2

CDR3: CASSLVGSSWEGTDTQYF
length: 18
V: TRBV7-6
J: TRBJ2-3

CDR3: CASSPGTSGDTQYF
length: 14
V: TRBV6-1
J: TRBJ2-3

CDR3: CASSEGPSSGNTIYF
length: 15
V: TRBV6-1
J: TRBJ1-3

CDR3: CASSPPGVSETQYF
length: 14
V: TRBV18
J: TRBJ2-5

CDR3: CSVPGPGGYGYTF
length: 13
V: TRBV29-1
J: TRBJ1-2

CDR3: CASSFDRDQTQYF
length: 13
V: TRBV5-1
J: TRBJ2-5

CDR3: CATSDPSSDTQYF
length: 13
V: TRBV24-1
J: TRBJ2-3

CDR3: CASSQEGGQGTLSGANVLTF
length: 20
V: TRBV4-3
J: TRBJ2-6

CDR3: CASRPGMSGRAGDTQYF
length: 17
V: TRBV7-2
J: TRBJ2-3

CDR3: CSARVTGGDDTQYF
length: 14
V: TRBV20-1
J: TRBJ2-3

CDR3: CASSSGTPSGELFF
length: 14
V: TRBV7-3
J: TRBJ2-2

CDR3: CAISEDRYEQYF
length: 12
V: TRBV10-3
J: TRBJ2-7